One sample yielded the 8 T cell receptor beta chains listed below, sequenced in a study of tissue T cells after allogeneic stem cell transplantation. The data were produced by immunoSEQ multiplex PCR, yet TCRdb's version contains in-frame clones alone and is incomplete. The sample yields roughly 7,200 clones, 45% to 50% seen once. Time point: mouse harvest day 7 after allogeneic transplant. The graft held 10^6 splenic CD5+ T cells and 10^7 T-cell-depleted bone marrow cells. The sequenced sample was gut tissue. Receptors were obtained from a female BALB/c mouse given C57BL/6 T cells with graft-versus-host disease after an allogeneic hematopoietic cell transplant.

Only a few counts were recorded for this clone. The gene names given are mouse names. The read terminates 1 residue ahead of where the CDR3 ends, so the germline J gene completes it. The gene calls are TRBV29 and TRBJ2-7; D is unclear. CDR3 size: 13 residues. In germline, CDR1 is MSHET, CDR2 SYDVDS. The V end lost 5 bases, the J end lost 0 bases, and 8 bases lay between the germline ends. The CDR3 bases that were read are TGTGCTAGCAGTCCCTCGGGCTCCTATGAACAGTAC. Translated: CASSPSGSYEQY. The CDR3 in full is CASSPSGSYEQYF.

Concerning this clone itself: The gene names here belong to mouse. The CDR3 is cut off 1 residue early in the read; its end comes from the germline J gene. This chain joins TRBV14 and TRBJ2-4; D might be TRBD1 or TRBD2, each matching 5 bases. Trimming removed 2 bases at V and 2 bases at J, with 6 bases between. The CDR3 covers 13 residues. CDR1 is SGHDT, CDR2 FRDEAV, per germline. The CDR3 here is CASSLGVQNTLYF. The CDR3 DNA, read in part, is TGTGCCAGCAGTTTGGGGGTTCAAAACACCTTGTAC.

Notes on this clone: Mouse gene names and germline throughout. The read gets to within 1 residue of the CDR3 end, and the germline J gene fills in the rest. This chain links TRBV12-1 with TRBJ2-7, with TRBD2 matching 10 bases. Germline V gene sequence: CDR1 SGHSN, CDR2 HYEKVE. Germline trimming cut 4 bases from V and 7 bases from J; bases unmatched to any gene: 9. The CDR3 contains 14 residues. CDR3 bases read: TGTGCCAGCTCCCCTGACTGGGGGGCGCAGGAACAGTAC. Protein: CASSPDWGAQEQY. The full CDR3 protein reads CASSPDWGAQEQYF. Filled out from reference TRBV12-1 and TRBJ2-7, the complete variable domain reads DSGVVQSPRHIIKEKGGRSVLTCIPISGHSNVVWYQQTLGKELKFLIQHYEKVERDKGFLPSRFSVQQFDDYHSEMNMSALELEDSAMYFCASSPDWGAQEQYFGPGTRLTVL.

This clone is deemed medium-sized. Genes here carry mouse names. Read data end 1 residue before the CDR3 end; the end is taken from the germline J gene. The genes are TRBV12-1 and TRBJ2-7; 11 bases map to TRBD2. The junction had 3 bases not matched to a gene; V was cut back by 2 bases and J by 4 bases. Germline V gene lookup returns CDR1 SGHSN and CDR2 HYEKVE. The CDR3 loop spans 14 amino acids. CDR3 DNA (partial): TGTGCCAGCTCTCCCGGGACTGGGGGTTATGAACAGTAC. Its protein is CASSPGTGGYEQY. The whole CDR3 region reads CASSPGTGGYEQYF.

Comment on this clone: Germline and genes: mouse. Read data end 1 residue before the CDR3 end; the end is taken from the germline J gene. The chain carries TRBV23 and TRBJ1-1; the table's D call of TRBD1 was not tested on the DNA. Per the germline V gene, CDR1 is KGHTA and CDR2 is FQNQQP. The CDR3 runs to 15 residues. CDR3 sequence: CSSSQSPAANTEVFF. The part of the CDR3 DNA that was read is TGCTCCAGCAGTCAATCTCCAGCAGCAAACACAGAAGTCTTC.

As regards this clone: The gene names given are mouse names. The read falls 1 residue short of the CDR3 end, and the missing part is taken from the germline J gene. The chain uses TRBV2 and TRBJ2-3; 7 nucleotides line up with TRBD1. The junction had 0 bases not matched to a gene; V was cut back by 2 bases and J by 1 base. CDR1 is LGHNA and CDR2 is YSYQKL in the germline V gene. The CDR3 loop spans 14 amino acids. The CDR3 sequence is CASSQTGGAETLYF. CDR3 DNA (partial): TGTGCCAGCAGCCAAACAGGGGGTGCAGAAACGCTGTAT.

Details on this clone: Mouse germline and gene names are used. With the read ending 1 residue before the CDR3 end, the germline J gene is used to fill in that end. The chain has TRBV26 and TRBJ1-2; 9 bases match TRBD1. The CDR3 is made up of 14 amino acids. The trim removed 3 bases at V and 4 bases at J, leaving 3 bases unmatched. Looked up from germline, CDR1 is KGHPV and CDR2 is FQNQEV (reference sequence). The CDR3 spells CASSLRDRASDYTF. The sequenced part of the CDR3 DNA is TGTGCCAGCAGTCTTCGGGACAGGGCCTCCGACTACACC.

Worth noting for this clone: The gene names here belong to mouse. CDR3 sequence: CASSLGVQDTQYF. The part of the CDR3 DNA that was read is TGTGCCAGCTCTCTGGGGGTCCAAGACACCCAGTAC. The chain links TRBV12-1 to TRBJ2-5, with D possibly called TRBD1 or TRBD2 (5 bases each). Read data end 1 residue before the CDR3 end; the end is taken from the germline J gene. Trimming took off 1 base at V and 2 bases at J, with 6 bases between the two ends. Germline values: CDR1 SGHSN, CDR2 HYEKVE. This CDR3 is built from 13 residues.